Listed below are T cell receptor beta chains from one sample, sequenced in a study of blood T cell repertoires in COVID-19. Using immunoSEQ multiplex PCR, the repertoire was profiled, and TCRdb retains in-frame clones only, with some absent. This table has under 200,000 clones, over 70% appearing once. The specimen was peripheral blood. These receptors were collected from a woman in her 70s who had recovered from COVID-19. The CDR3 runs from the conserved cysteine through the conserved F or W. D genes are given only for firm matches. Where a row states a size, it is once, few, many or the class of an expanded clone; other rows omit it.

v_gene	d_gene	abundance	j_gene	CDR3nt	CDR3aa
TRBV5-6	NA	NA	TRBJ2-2	TGTGCCAGCAGTTCCCTGGCTAGCCGTGAGGAGCTGTTTTTT	CASSSLASREELFF
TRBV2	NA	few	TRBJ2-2	TGTGCCAGCAGTAGCCCTAGGGGGGAGCTGTTTTTT	CASSSPRGELFF
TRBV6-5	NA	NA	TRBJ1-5	TGTGCCAGCAGTTCCCAGTGGAATCAGCCCCAGCATTTT	CASSSQWNQPQHF
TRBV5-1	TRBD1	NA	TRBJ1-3	TGCGCCAGCAGCATGACAGGGGGTGTGAGCTCTGGAAACACCATATATTTT	CASSMTGGVSSGNTIYF
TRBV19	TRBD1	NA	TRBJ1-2	TGTGCCAGTAGTTCAAGACAGGGTGGCTACACCTTC	CASSSRQGGYTF
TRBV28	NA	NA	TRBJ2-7	TGTGCCAGCAGCCCCCGCGATGAGGGCCGCAACGAGCAGTACTTC	CASSPRDEGRNEQYF
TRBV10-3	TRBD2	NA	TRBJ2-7	TGTGCCACCCAAGGACTAGCGGATAACTACGAGCAGTACTTC	CATQGLADNYEQYF
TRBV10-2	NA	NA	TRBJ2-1	TGCGCCAGCAGCCCCACTCACAATGAGCAGTTCTTC	CASSPTHNEQFF
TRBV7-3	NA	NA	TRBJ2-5	TGTGCCAGCAGCCCCCCGGGCGGGGAGACCCAGTACTTC	CASSPPGGETQYF
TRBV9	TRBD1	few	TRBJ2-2	TGTGCCAGCAGCGTACGGGGACAGGGGTACACCGGGGAGCTGTTTTTT	CASSVRGQGYTGELFF
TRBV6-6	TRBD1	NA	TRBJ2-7	TGTGCCAGCAGTTACCCACCGGGACAGGGCGAGCAGTACTTC	CASSYPPGQGEQYF
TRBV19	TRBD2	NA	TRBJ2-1	TGTGCCAGTAGTTCACGGGGCGGGAGGGCCGACGAGCAGTTCTTC	CASSSRGGRADEQFF
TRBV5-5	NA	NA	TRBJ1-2	TGTGCCAGCAGCGCGGACAGCGCTAACTATGGCTACACCTTC	CASSADSANYGYTF
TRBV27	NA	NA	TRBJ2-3	TGTGCCAGCAGTTTCCCCAGCGGAACTAGCACAGATACGCAGTATTTT	CASSFPSGTSTDTQYF
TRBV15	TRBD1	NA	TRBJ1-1	TGTGCCACCAGCAGAGCCGGGACAGGGGAGACTGAAGCTTTCTTT	CATSRAGTGETEAFF
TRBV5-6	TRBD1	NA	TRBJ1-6	TGTGCCAGCAGCCCCCGGACAGGGCTTAATTCACCCCTCCACTTT	CASSPRTGLNSPLHF
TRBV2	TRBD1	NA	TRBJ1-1	TGTGCTCGCACGGCAGGGGGCATAACTGAAGCTTTCTTT	CARTAGGITEAFF
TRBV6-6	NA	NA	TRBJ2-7	TGTGCCAGCACCCCCGGTAGCAGCTCCTACGAGCAGTACTTC	CASTPGSSSYEQYF
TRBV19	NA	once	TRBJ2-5	TGTGCCACGGGACAATTGGGAGAGACCCAGTACTTC	CATGQLGETQYF
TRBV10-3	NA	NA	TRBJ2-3	TGTGCCATCAGGGTCCTAGCGACCACAGATACGCAGTATTTT	CAIRVLATTDTQYF
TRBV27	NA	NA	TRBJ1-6	TGTGCCACCGGGGGGCGGACGCATAACCCAAATTCACCCCTCCACTTT	CATGGRTHNPNSPLHF
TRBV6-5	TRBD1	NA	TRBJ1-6	TGTGCCAGCAGTTACGACAGGGCCAATTCACCCCTCCACTTT	CASSYDRANSPLHF
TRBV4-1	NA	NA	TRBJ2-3	TGCGCCAGCAGCCAAGAGGGGAGGCACCCAAGCACAGATACGCAGTATTTT	CASSQEGRHPSTDTQYF
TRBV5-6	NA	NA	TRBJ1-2	TGTGCCAGCAGCCCCGGGACTGTTGGCTACACCTTC	CASSPGTVGYTF
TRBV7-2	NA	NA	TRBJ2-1	TGTGCCAGCAGCCCGTACAATGAGCAGTTCTTC	CASSPYNEQFF